This T cell receptor (beta chain) comes out of a study of blood T cell repertoires in COVID-19. The CDR3 has 16 amino acids. The germline V gene encodes CDR1 SGHNT and CDR2 YYREEE (reference sequence). Trimming at V came to 3 bases and at J to 0 bases, leaving 5 bases not matched to a gene. TCRdb's table, derived via immunoSEQ multiplex PCR, lists solely in-frame clones and lacks some. The top ten hold 7.1% of the sample, which has under 250,000 clones, about 87% seen once. The origin of this receptor is a woman aged 65 to 85 with active or convalescent COVID-19. The sequencing sample was made of peripheral blood. J is TRBJ1-1 and V is TRBV5-4, with TRBD1 matching 10 bases. The CDR3: CASSSRDRGMNTEAFF. The CDR3 coding sequence is TGTGCCAGCAGCTCCCGGGACAGGGGCATGAACACTGAAGCTTTCTTT.